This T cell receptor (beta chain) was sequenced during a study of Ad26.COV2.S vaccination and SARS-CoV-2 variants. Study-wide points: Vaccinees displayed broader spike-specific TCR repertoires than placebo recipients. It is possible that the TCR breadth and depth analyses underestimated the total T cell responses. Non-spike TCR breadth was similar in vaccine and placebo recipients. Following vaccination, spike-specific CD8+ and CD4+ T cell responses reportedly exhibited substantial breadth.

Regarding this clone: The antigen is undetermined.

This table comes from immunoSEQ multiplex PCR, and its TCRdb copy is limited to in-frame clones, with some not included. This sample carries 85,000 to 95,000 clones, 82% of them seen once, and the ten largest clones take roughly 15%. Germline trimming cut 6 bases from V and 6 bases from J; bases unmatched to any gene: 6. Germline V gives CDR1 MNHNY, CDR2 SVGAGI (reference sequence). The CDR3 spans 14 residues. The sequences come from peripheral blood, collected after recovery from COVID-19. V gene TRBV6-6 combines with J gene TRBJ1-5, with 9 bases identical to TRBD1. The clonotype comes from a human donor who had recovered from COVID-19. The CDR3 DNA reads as TGTGCCAGCAGACAGGGGGCGCAGGGTCAGCCCCAGCATTTT. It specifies CASRQGAQGQPQHF.